The TCR beta chain under discussion was sequenced for a study of CD8+CD57+ T cells in acquired aplastic anemia (dated by TCRdb to 2016 to 2019). Turning to the overall study: DNA extracted from sorted CD4+ and CD8+ cells had a mean of around 3 ug, with a range of 0.2 to 27.4 ug. A CD8+CD57+ expansion meant a frequency higher than the mean frequency seen in healthy subjects.

Overall study outcomes, separate from this receptor: No significant difference in CD8+ Simpson's diversity was found between patients and healthy controls (P=0.060). Over 25 CD8+ CDR3 sequences were found in both patients and controls but appeared to be highly expressed in patients and within the immunodominant clones of the patients.

Profiling of TCR beta VDJ combinations and CDR3 sequences used genomic DNA as the template. An Illumina HiSeq 2000 was the platform used for TCR repertoire sequencing. The source study handled its data this way. Repertoire assessment relied on Simpson's diversity index, CDR3 size and DJ length profiles, and TRBV/TRBJ rearrangement plots. The immunodominant clone was defined as the most abundant DNA sequence in deep sequencing data. CDR3 amino acid sequences were checked for sharing across subjects and were also compared against the VDJdb database and published repertoires. TCRdb cleaned the public reads at Q25 with fastp, built clones with MiXCR and kept in-frame beta chains. Each record represents a unique CDR3 protein, reported with the most common genes and DNA among its rows. For this entry, the V and J calls and clone size follow TCRdb and not the study's own pipeline. For this sample the table gives roughly 200,000 distinct CDR3 sequences, of which 55% to 65% were detected only once. Roughly 53% of the sample comes from the top ten.

The patients picked for sequencing were ones in whom flow cytometry had shown an expansion of CD8+CD57+ cells. Every patient had severe acquired aplastic anemia, diagnosed using the International Study of Aplastic Anemia and Agranulocytosis and Camitta criteria. Patients had received no therapy at the time of blood sampling. The study deep-sequenced TCR repertoires of sorted CD4+ and CD8+ blood T cells from severe aplastic anemia patients and healthy subjects. Patients were enrolled under clinicaltrials.gov protocols 00001620, 01623167, 00001397, 00071045, 00081523 and 00961064 in the USA. Ficoll-Paque density gradient centrifugation was used to isolate peripheral blood mononuclear cells. Before DNA was extracted, CD4+ and CD8+ T cells were sorted using either FACS or magnetic beads. This clonotype was recorded once. Its binding antigen is unknown. No base-level quality is on record; no much larger clone is a single base apart. One read represents weak support.

The specimen was sorted CD4+, CD8+, or CD8+CD57+ T cells (not recorded which) from PBMCs. This TCR was recovered from a human donor with aplastic anemia.

The DNA reads as follows: TGTGCCAGCAGCTCTACATCGAACACTGAAGCTTTCTTT. Translated, it gives CASSSTSNTEAFF. The rearranged segments are TRBV7-2 and TRBJ1-1, with no confident D gene call. The trim is 4 bases for V and 1 base for J, with a gap of 7 bases between the germline ends. From a lookup of the germline V gene, CDR1 and CDR2 are SGHTA and FQGNSA. From the cysteine through the phenylalanine, the CDR3 covers 13 amino acids. The kept DNA is CDR3 alone, 39 bases in frame from the first base.